The rows below give T cell receptor beta chains drawn from one sample of a study of long-term antiretroviral therapy in people with HIV. TCRdb's table, derived via immunoSEQ multiplex PCR, lists solely in-frame clones and lacks some. The table records approximately 36,000 clones, roughly four fifths of them present only once. The sample was unsorted PBMCs, taken 0.6 years after starting antiretroviral therapy. The receptors originated from a man aged 18 to 29 with HIV. CDR3s include the opening cysteine and the closing phenylalanine or tryptophan. D genes are given only for firm matches. Not every row has a clone size; where given, it reads once, few, many or a size class.

few - TRBJ2-2 TRBV9 CASRRDHGELFF TGTGCCAGCAGGCGGGACCACGGGGAGCTGTTTTTT
- - TRBJ2-7 TRBV5-4 CASSMGLTYEQYF TGTGCCAGCAGCATGGGACTGACCTACGAGCAGTACTTC
- TRBD2 TRBJ2-7 TRBV7-9 CASLPSGEYEQYF TGTGCCAGCCTCCCTAGCGGCGAATACGAGCAGTACTTC
- TRBD2 TRBJ2-1 TRBV18 CASSRSGRAEEQFF TGTGCCAGCTCGCGAAGCGGGAGGGCCGAGGAGCAGTTCTTC
- - TRBJ2-1 TRBV6-6 CASSYPLLARGQFF TGTGCCAGCAGTTACCCCCTACTAGCAAGGGGGCAGTTCTTC
few - TRBJ1-1 TRBV4-1 CASSQGATEAFF TGCGCCAGCAGCCAGGGGGCGACTGAAGCTTTCTTT
- - TRBJ2-1 TRBV29-1 CSVSPEESMDEQFF TGCAGCGTGTCCCCGGAAGAAAGTATGGATGAGCAGTTCTTC
- - TRBJ1-1 TRBV27 CASSLMANTEAFF TGTGCCAGCAGTTTAATGGCGAACACTGAAGCTTTCTTT
- - TRBJ1-2 TRBV19 CASSIDRDLLGGYTF TGTGCCAGTAGTATAGATCGGGACCTTCTGGGTGGCTACACCTTC
- TRBD2 TRBJ2-3 TRBV5-4 CASSLLAGGTDTQYF TGTGCCAGCAGCTTGCTAGCGGGAGGCACAGATACGCAGTATTTT
- TRBD2 TRBJ2-1 TRBV28 CASRSGLAENNEQFF TGTGCCAGCAGGTCGGGACTAGCGGAGAACAATGAGCAGTTCTTC
- TRBD1 TRBJ2-7 TRBV6-5 CASTPGQGGNYEQYF TGTGCCAGCACCCCGGGACAGGGAGGGAATTACGAGCAGTACTTC
- TRBD1 TRBJ1-4 TRBV5-5 CASSRQGATNEKLFF TGTGCCAGCAGCCGACAGGGGGCAACTAATGAAAAACTGTTTTTT
- - TRBJ2-7 TRBV28 CASSLTSQFPYEQYF TGTGCCAGCAGTCTGACTAGTCAATTCCCCTACGAGCAGTACTTC
- - TRBJ2-7 TRBV5-4 CASSLGGPEQYF TGTGCCAGCAGCTTGGGAGGGCCCGAGCAGTACTTC
- - TRBJ2-5 TRBV10-1 CASSEVETQYF TGCGCCAGCAGTGAGGTCGAGACCCAGTACTTC
- - TRBJ1-1 TRBV30 CAWSGVADTEAFF TGTGCCTGGAGTGGCGTAGCGGACACTGAAGCTTTCTTT
- - TRBJ1-2 TRBV29-1 CSALQGKNYGYTF TGCAGCGCACTACAGGGAAAAAACTATGGCTACACCTTC
- - TRBJ2-5 TRBV4-1 CASSTTGFVETQYF TGCGCCAGCAGCACTACAGGGTTTGTAGAGACCCAGTACTTC
few - TRBJ1-4 TRBV19 CASSFTGKLFF TGTGCCAGTAGTTTTACAGGAAAACTGTTTTTT
- - TRBJ2-7 TRBV28 CASRSQGGEQYF TGTGCCAGCAGATCACAGGGAGGCGAGCAGTACTTC
once - TRBJ2-7 TRBV28 CASDGQSLDEQYF TGTGCCAGCGACGGACAGAGCCTTGACGAGCAGTACTTC
- - TRBJ1-5 TRBV25-1 CASSENYSNQPQHF TGTGCCAGCAGCGAAAATTATAGCAATCAGCCCCAGCATTTT
few - TRBJ2-7 TRBV18 CASSPQGVPYEQYF TGTGCCAGCTCACCACAAGGGGTTCCCTACGAGCAGTACTTC
once - TRBJ2-3 TRBV9 CASSQTGSTDTQYF TGTGCCAGCAGCCAGACAGGTAGCACAGATACGCAGTATTTT
- - TRBJ2-5 TRBV19 CASRKTAYQETQYF TGTGCCAGTAGAAAGACAGCCTACCAAGAGACCCAGTACTTC
- - TRBJ1-4 TRBV11-2 CASSLDRARKLFF TGTGCCAGCAGCTTAGATAGGGCTAGGAAACTGTTTTTT
- - TRBJ2-7 TRBV4-3 CASSWGASYEQYF TGCGCCAGCAGCTGGGGTGCCTCCTACGAGCAGTACTTC
- TRBD1 TRBJ2-6 TRBV28 CASSLPRTGGAGANVLTF TGTGCCAGCAGTTTACCAAGGACAGGGGGCGCTGGGGCCAACGTCCTGACTTTC
- - TRBJ1-2 TRBV28 CATYTVWGGRGYTF TGTGCCACCTACACTGTTTGGGGCGGGCGCGGCTACACCTTC
- - TRBJ2-2 TRBV2 CASTGGNANTGELFF TGTGCCAGCACCGGCGGGAACGCGAACACCGGGGAGCTGTTTTTT
few - TRBJ2-7 TRBV28 CASSRLVYEQYF TGTGCCAGCAGCCGACTAGTATACGAGCAGTACTTC
- TRBD2 TRBJ2-1 TRBV5-1 CASSPVAGANEQFF TGCGCCAGCAGCCCCGTAGCGGGAGCCAATGAGCAGTTCTTC
few TRBD1 TRBJ2-7 TRBV10-3 CAIREPGQGAREQYF TGTGCCATCAGGGAACCGGGACAGGGGGCGCGGGAGCAGTACTTC
- - TRBJ2-7 TRBV2 CASSTTKVEQYF TGTGCCAGCAGCACCACAAAGGTCGAGCAGTACTTC
- - TRBJ2-3 TRBV10-3 CAISGQVVSDTQYF TGTGCCATCAGTGGACAGGTCGTCTCAGATACGCAGTATTTT
- - TRBJ1-1 TRBV28 CASRTHEGNTEAFF TGTGCCAGCAGAACACACGAGGGGAACACTGAAGCTTTCTTT
- - TRBJ1-5 TRBV18 CASSGPEEQPQHF TGTGCCAGCTCCGGGCCCGAGGAGCAGCCCCAGCATTTT
- - TRBJ1-2 TRBV4-3 CASSQESAFNYGYTF TGCGCCAGCAGCCAAGAGTCAGCTTTTAACTATGGCTACACCTTC
- - TRBJ2-2 TRBV18 CASVRTNTGELFF TGTGCCAGTGTGCGTACGAACACCGGGGAGCTGTTTTTT
once TRBD1 TRBJ2-1 TRBV6-6 CASSPQGLNEQFF TGTGCCAGCAGCCCACAGGGGTTGAATGAGCAGTTCTTC
- - TRBJ1-1 TRBV19 CASSSQDNTEAFF TGTGCCAGTAGTAGCCAAGATAACACTGAAGCTTTCTTT
few - TRBJ1-2 TRBV28 CASSQGTDYGYTF TGTGCCAGCAGTCAGGGAACCGACTATGGCTACACCTTC
- - TRBJ2-1 TRBV7-9 CASSLEASEASYEQFF TGTGCCAGCAGCTTAGAGGCTAGCGAGGCATCATATGAGCAGTTCTTC
once - TRBJ2-7 TRBV6-1 CASSEGEGKSYEQYF TGTGCCAGCAGTGAAGGTGAGGGTAAATCCTACGAGCAGTACTTC
few TRBD1 TRBJ2-1 TRBV2 CASSSPRGTNEQFF TGTGCCAGCAGTTCCCCCAGGGGGACAAATGAGCAGTTCTTC